This T cell receptor (beta chain) was profiled in a study of shared clonotypes between healthy human individuals. Cells designated naive CD8 were CD45RO-negative and were positively selected for CCR7, with terminally differentiated effector memory CD45RA+ cells excluded. Whole-study findings and limits: Estimated richness values were generally larger in naive subsets than in memory subsets. Around 5.4% of naive CD4 clonotypes were common to a handful of donors. Among non-shared clonotypes, generation probabilities were lower than among those shared by all four donors.

This CDR3 is built from 15 residues. The ends were cut back, 6 bases at V and 0 bases at J, with 15 bases in the middle. Germline values: CDR1 MNHEY, CDR2 SMNVEV (reference sequence). Over several immunoSEQ plates, each subset's genomic DNA was distributed in even portions. The repertoire was sequenced with immunoSEQ multiplex PCR; TCRdb's copy has only in-frame clones and lacks some. The data show about 2.1 million clones, with around 93% seen just once and 1.5% to 2% held by the top ten. Points on this clone: What it recognizes is unknown.

The specimen was naive CD8+ T cells from PBMCs. V is TRBV27 and J is TRBJ2-7; TRBD1 is a possible D gene (6 bases). The TCR was taken from a young man in good health. Some clones in this sample may be carry-over from other donors' samples. The CDR3 DNA reads as TGTGCCAGCAGGAACCCGGGACACCCCTCCTACGAGCAGTACTTC. Residues: CASRNPGHPSYEQYF.